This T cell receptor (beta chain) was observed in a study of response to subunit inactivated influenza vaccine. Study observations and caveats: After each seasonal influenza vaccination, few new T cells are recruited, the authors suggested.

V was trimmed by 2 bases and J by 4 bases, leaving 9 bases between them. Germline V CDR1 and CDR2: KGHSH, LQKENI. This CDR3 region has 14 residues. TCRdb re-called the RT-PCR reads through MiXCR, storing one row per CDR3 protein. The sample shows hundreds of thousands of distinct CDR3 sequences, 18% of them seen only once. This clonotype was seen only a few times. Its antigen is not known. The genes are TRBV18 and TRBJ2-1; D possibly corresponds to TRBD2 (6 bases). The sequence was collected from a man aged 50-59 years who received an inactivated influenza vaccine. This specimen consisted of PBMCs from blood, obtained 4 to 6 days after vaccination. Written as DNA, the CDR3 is TGTGCCAGCTCACCAAACCGGGGGTACAATGAGCAGTTCTTC. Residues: CASSPNRGYNEQFF. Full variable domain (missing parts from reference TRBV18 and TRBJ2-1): NAGVMQNPRHLVRRRGQEARLRCSPMKGHSHVYWYRQLPEEGLKFMVYLQKENIIDESGMPKERFSAEFPKEGPSILRIQQVVRGDSAAYFCASSPNRGYNEQFFGPGTRLTVL.